The 29 T cell receptor beta chains reported below all come from one sample, sequenced in a study of blood T cell repertoires in COVID-19. Sequencing was performed with immunoSEQ multiplex PCR; in TCRdb, only in-frame clones are kept and a portion is missing. Of around 150,000 clones in the sample, 65% to 90% were seen once. Sequenced input: peripheral blood. The receptor source for this set is a man between 65 and 79 years old with acute or convalescent COVID-19.

This clone occurred many times. The chain recombines TRBV6-1 with TRBJ2-7, with D unclear. This CDR3 region has 13 residues. V gave up 2 bases and J gave up 4 bases, with 9 bases separating them. Looked up from germline, CDR1 is MNHNS and CDR2 is SASEGT. The CDR3 DNA follows: TGTGCCAGCAGTGAACGAGGAAGGTACGAGCAGTACTTC. It codes for CASSERGRYEQYF.

The chain carries TRBV6-2 or TRBV6-3 and TRBJ1-2; possibly TRBD1 for D (5 bases). Germline CDR1 and CDR2: MNHEY and SVGEGT. V dropped 0 bases and J dropped 0 bases, with 8 bases sitting between them. CDR3 length: 15 amino acids. The chain's CDR3 is CASSYSSGTNYGYTF. The CDR3 DNA follows: TGTGCCAGCAGTTACTCATCAGGGACTAACTATGGCTACACCTTC.

The chain uses TRBV5-3 and TRBJ2-7; TRBD1 matches at 10 bases. TRBV5-3 has ORF status, its function being uncertain. The CDR3 is 15 amino acids. Trimming at V came to 0 bases and at J to 5 bases, leaving 5 bases not matched to a gene. CDR3 coding DNA: TGTGCCAGAAGCTTGGGTCGGACAGGGGGACACGAGCAGTACTTC. This sequence encodes CARSLGRTGGHEQYF.

The chain links TRBV24-1 to TRBJ2-1, with 7 bases aligning to TRBD1. The ends lost 4 bases at V and 0 bases at J; junction bases unmatched: 5. This CDR3 is 16 amino acids long. Germline CDR1 reads KGHDR; CDR2 reads SFDVKD. The CDR3 coding sequence is TGTGCCACCAGTGACCCGACAGGGAGCTCCTACAATGAGCAGTTCTTC. It specifies CATSDPTGSSYNEQFF.

The chain has TRBV28 and TRBJ1-2; unclear D gene. Germline values: CDR1 MDHEN, CDR2 SYDVKM. The CDR3 spans 12 residues. The V and J ends lost 2 bases and 8 bases respectively, with 9 bases between them. The CDR3 reads CASSLTLVGYTF. The CDR3 DNA is TGTGCCAGCAGTTTAACCTTAGTAGGCTACACCTTC.

The table lists this clone with a few counts. The chain recombines TRBV7-2 with TRBJ2-5; maybe TRBD1 (6 bases). V was cut by 1 base and J by 5 bases, with 17 bases left in between. The germline CDR1 and CDR2 sequences are SGHTA and FQGNSA. This CDR3 comprises 16 residues. Here the CDR3 reads CASSLGSSGAMETQYF. The CDR3 bases are TGTGCCAGCAGCTTAGGTTCATCAGGGGCGATGGAGACCCAGTACTTC.

The gene calls are TRBV9 and TRBJ2-3; TRBD2 agrees at 12 bases. The V gene's germline CDR1 is SGDLS and CDR2 YYNGEE. This CDR3 has 17 amino acids. Trimming at V came to 3 bases and at J to 2 bases, leaving 7 bases not matched to a gene. The CDR3 sequence: CASSDSPSGRATDTQYF. CDR3 in DNA: TGTGCCAGCAGCGACTCTCCTAGCGGGAGGGCCACAGATACGCAGTATTTT.

This clone has only one observation. The V call is TRBV19, the J call TRBJ2-6; D possibly corresponds to TRBD2 (6 bases). Germline lookup yields CDR1 LNHDA and CDR2 SQIVND (reference sequence). CDR3 length: 15 amino acids. V shed 7 bases and J shed 0 bases, with 10 bases lying between them. In DNA, the CDR3 is TGTGCCAGTACCCAGACTAGCTCTGGGGCCAACGTCCTGACTTTC. Its protein product is CASTQTSSGANVLTF.

The chain joins TRBV9 to TRBJ1-2, with a weak D call TRBD1 (6 bases). Germline CDR1 reads SGDLS; CDR2 reads YYNGEE. This CDR3 spans 12 amino acids. V lost 3 bases to trimming and J lost 8 bases, with 11 bases between them. For the CDR3, the DNA is TGTGCCAGCAGCGGCCAGGGGTTGGGCTACACCTTC. Its protein product is CASSGQGLGYTF. Combining the CDR3 with reference TRBV9 and TRBJ1-2 gives the whole variable domain DSGVTQTPKHLITATGQRVTLRCSPRSGDLSVYWYQQSLDQGLQFLIQYYNGEERAKGNILERFSAQQFPDLHSELNLSSLELGDSALYFCASSGQGLGYTFGSGTRLTVV.

CDR3 protein: CASSSFPGQGIGGYTF. The CDR3 bases are TGTGCCAGCAGCTCCTTCCCGGGACAGGGTATTGGCGGCTACACCTTC. The chain uses TRBV7-2 and TRBJ1-2; 9 bases line up with TRBD1. CDR3 size: 16 residues. After removal of 4 bases from V and 8 bases from J, the junction contained 14 bases not matched to a gene. CDR1 SGHTA and CDR2 FQGNSA come from the germline V gene.

The chain employs TRBV6-2 or TRBV6-3 and TRBJ1-2; no definite D call. Germline values: CDR1 MNHEY, CDR2 SVGEGT. CDR3 length equals 13 residues. With 5 bases removed from V and 8 bases from J, the gap between germline ends came to 15 bases. CDR3 nucleotides: TGTGCCAGCAGTCCAAGTGAGGTCCGCGGCTACACCTTC. Translating gives CASSPSEVRGYTF.

The chain employs TRBV6-2 or TRBV6-3 and TRBJ2-3; 8 nucleotides match TRBD2. V lost 0 bases, J lost 1 base, and 12 bases stayed unmatched. There are 19 residues in the CDR3. The germline gives CDR1 MNHEY, CDR2 SVGEGT. The DNA of the CDR3 is TGTGCCAGCAGTTACTCCAGCGGAATGTGGCGGGAGGGCACAGATACGCAGTATTTT. Amino acid sequence: CASSYSSGMWREGTDTQYF.

The chain recombines TRBV30 with TRBJ2-7; tentative D call: TRBD1 (6 bases). The ends were cut back, 2 bases at V and 1 base at J, with 9 bases in the middle. The CDR3 runs to 13 residues. The germline V gene has CDR1 GTSNPN and CDR2 SVGIG (reference sequence). CDR3 in DNA: TGTGCCTGGAGTAGGGGGTTATCCTACGAGCAGTACTTC. Translated, it gives CAWSRGLSYEQYF.

The gene calls are TRBV5-1 and TRBJ2-4, with 9 positions matching TRBD1. The CDR3 consists of 14 residues. Trimming took 4 bases from V and 7 from J; bases not matched to a gene: 6. Germline V gene sequence: CDR1 SGHRS, CDR2 YFSETQ. The CDR3 spells CASSVGQGNNIQYF. Here the CDR3 DNA reads TGCGCCAGCAGCGTGGGACAGGGCAATAACATTCAGTACTTC. Combining the CDR3 with reference TRBV5-1 and TRBJ2-4 gives the whole variable domain KAGVTQTPRYLIKTRGQQVTLSCSPISGHRSVSWYQQTPGQGLQFLFEYFSETQRNKGNFPGRFSGRQFSNSRSEMNVSTLELGDSALYLCASSVGQGNNIQYFGAGTRLSVL.

V is TRBV5-1 and J is TRBJ2-5; D might be TRBD2 (6 bases). Germline V gene data show CDR1 as SGHRS and CDR2 as YFSETQ. The V end lost 0 bases, the J end lost 1 base, and 10 bases lay between the germline ends. CDR3 length: 15 amino acids. CDR3 nucleotide sequence: TGCGCCAGCAGCTTGGCTGGGGACTTCCAAGAGACCCAGTACTTC. Protein: CASSLAGDFQETQYF. Together with reference TRBV5-1 and TRBJ2-5, the CDR3 gives the full variable domain: KAGVTQTPRYLIKTRGQQVTLSCSPISGHRSVSWYQQTPGQGLQFLFEYFSETQRNKGNFPGRFSGRQFSNSRSEMNVSTLELGDSALYLCASSLAGDFQETQYFGPGTRLLVL.

About this clone: An end of the junction does not agree with germline; a read error may underlie this. This sequence joins TRBV7-7 and TRBJ2-2, with D possibly being TRBD2 (5 bases). The germline V gene encodes CDR1 SSHAT and CDR2 FNYEAQ (reference sequence). The CDR3 runs 16 residues. CDR3 DNA: TGTGCTAGCAGCCCCCAGTCGGGGTCGAACACCGGGGAGCTGTTTTTT. The encoded protein is CASSPQSGSNTGELFF.

This chain connects TRBV3-1 (or the pseudogene TRBV3-2) to TRBJ2-7; D is undetermined. From germline, CDR1 is LGHDT and CDR2 YNNKEL (reference sequence). The CDR3 consists of 18 residues. V was clipped by 1 base and J by 3 bases, with 22 bases between them. The CDR3, as DNA: TGTGCCAGCAGCCAAGTCCCCCCGCTAGTTTTCCCCCACTACGAGCAGTACTTC. Amino acids: CASSQVPPLVFPHYEQYF.

The chain is built from TRBV19 and TRBJ1-2, with 7 nucleotides matching TRBD1. Per the germline V gene, CDR1 is LNHDA and CDR2 is SQIVND (reference sequence). This CDR3 has 14 amino acids. V trimming: 5 bases; J trimming: 4 bases; junction bases outside the gene matches: 7. In DNA form, the CDR3 reads TGTGCCAGTAGTCAACGACAGGGACCCTATGGCTACACCTTC. Amino acids: CASSQRQGPYGYTF. Combining the CDR3 with reference TRBV19 and TRBJ1-2 gives the whole variable domain DGGITQSPKYLFRKEGQNVTLSCEQNLNHDAMYWYRQDPGQGLRLIYYSQIVNDFQKGDIAEGYSVSREKKESFPLTVTSAQKNPTAFYLCASSQRQGPYGYTFGSGTRLTVV.

The rearrangement links TRBV14 to TRBJ1-3; unclear D gene. The V gene's germline CDR1 is SGHDN and CDR2 FVKESK. V was pared by 1 base and J by 8 bases, with 12 bases between. The CDR3 loop spans 14 amino acids. CDR3 residues: CASSQAGDLDTIYF. The DNA of the CDR3 is TGTGCCAGCAGCCAAGCGGGAGATTTGGACACCATATATTTT.

This chain connects TRBV7-2 to TRBJ2-1; 8 bases are a match to TRBD2. The CDR3 covers 15 residues. Germline V CDR1 and CDR2: SGHTA, FQGNSA. V was clipped by 2 bases and J by 5 bases; unmatched bases: 5. The CDR3 here is CASSLQAGVHNEQFF. The CDR3 DNA reads TGTGCCAGCAGCTTACAAGCGGGAGTTCACAATGAGCAGTTCTTC.

The chain couples TRBV10-3 to TRBJ1-2; 9 bases align to TRBD1. CDR3 size: 14 residues. Germline values: CDR1 ENHRY, CDR2 SYGVKD. The ends lost 4 bases at V and 3 bases at J; junction bases unmatched: 3. CDR3: CAISGRQGDYGYTF. The CDR3 nucleotides are TGTGCCATCAGTGGAAGACAGGGGGACTATGGCTACACCTTC.

The chain recombines TRBV4-1 with TRBJ1-2; D perhaps matches TRBD1 (5 bases). The V gene's germline CDR1 is MGHRA and CDR2 YSYEKL. The CDR3 loop spans 15 amino acids. The V end lost 4 bases, the J end lost 5 bases, and 17 bases lay between the germline ends. The CDR3 loop reads CASSPGDSPLYGYTF. Here the CDR3 DNA reads TGCGCCAGCAGCCCAGGAGACAGCCCATTGTATGGCTACACCTTC.

The chain links TRBV7-6 to TRBJ2-6, with D unresolved. The CDR3 covers 15 residues. CDR1 and CDR2 (germline): SGHVS, FNYEAQ. V was cut by 8 bases and J by 0 bases, with 11 bases left in between. The CDR3 DNA is TGTGCCAGCGCTCCACAGATCTCTGGGGCCAACGTCCTGACTTTC. Encoded protein: CASAPQISGANVLTF.

The table lists this clone with a few counts. CDR3 region: CASRLGGQPQHF. CDR3 bases: TGTGCCAGCCGACTGGGAGGACAGCCCCAGCATTTT. This rearrangement joins TRBV12-3 or TRBV12-4 to TRBJ1-5, with D uncertain. Trimming pared 8 bases from V and 7 bases from J, leaving 12 bases between. The CDR3 has 12 amino acids.

V gene TRBV28 combines with J gene TRBJ1-1; a weak D match, TRBD1 (6 bases). Germline CDR1 MDHEN, CDR2 SYDVKM. V gave up 8 bases and J gave up 5 bases, with 15 bases separating them. This CDR3 contains 13 residues. The CDR3 nucleotides read TGTGCCAGCGGTACAGGGAGATGGACTGAAGCTTTCTTT. Residues: CASGTGRWTEAFF. The whole variable domain, remainder taken from reference TRBV28 and TRBJ1-1, is DVKVTQSSRYLVKRTGEKVFLECVQDMDHENMFWYRQDPGLGLRLIYFSYDVKMKEKGDIPEGYSVSREKKERFSLILESASTNQTSMYLCASGTGRWTEAFFGQGTRLTVV.

This clone was seen a handful of times. This chain connects TRBV28 to TRBJ1-5; D not certain. The CDR3 loop spans 14 amino acids. The V end lost 2 bases, the J end lost 6 bases, and 11 bases lay between the germline ends. In germline, CDR1 is MDHEN, CDR2 SYDVKM. In DNA form, the CDR3 reads TGTGCCAGCAGTTTAACAGCTTTGGCTCAGCCCCAGCATTTT. It translates to CASSLTALAQPQHF.

This clone was picked up one time. Given a much more abundant clone one base away, this may be a read error. The chain combines TRBV5-6 with TRBJ1-5; no reliable D call. V was cut by 0 bases and J by 4 bases, with 2 bases left in between. Per germline, CDR1 SGHDT and CDR2 YYEEEE. CDR3 length: 12 residues. The CDR3 spells CASSLANQPQHF. CDR3 nucleotides: TGTGCCAGCAGCTTGGCGAATCAGCCCCAGCATTTT.

The rearrangement links TRBV19 to TRBJ1-4, with D possibly TRBD1 on 5 matching bases. The germline V and J ends were trimmed by 9 bases and 4 bases, with 12 bases remaining between them. CDR3 length equals 13 residues. The germline V gene encodes CDR1 LNHDA and CDR2 SQIVND (reference sequence). For the CDR3, the DNA is TGTGCCAGCTCAACAGGTTTTAATGAAAAACTGTTTTTT. This encodes CASSTGFNEKLFF.

This chain uses TRBV14 with TRBJ2-1, with D unresolved. Trimming removed 1 base from V and 8 bases from J, with 3 bases in between. The CDR3 sequence is 11 residues long. Germline V gene sequence: CDR1 SGHDN, CDR2 FVKESK. The CDR3 nucleotides read TGTGCCAGCAGCCAAGCCTATGAGCAGTTCTTC. Its translation is CASSQAYEQFF.